The 2 T cell receptor beta chains presented below share a single source sample, sequenced in a study of T cells in Graves' hyperthyroidism and ophthalmopathy. There were TCR beta CDR3 regions amplified from RNA transcripts. HTBI primers drove first-round RT-PCR of the TCR CDR3. A single record per CDR3 protein comes from TCRdb applying MiXCR to the multiplex PCR reads. The table shows about 640,000 distinct CDR3 sequences, with around 20% occurring only once. The sample comprised blood. Source of these receptors: a man younger than 40 with Graves' ophthalmopathy.

This clonotype was picked up many times. The V and J genes are TRBV20-1 and TRBJ1-1; maybe TRBD1 (5 bases). The CDR3 contains 13 residues. Germline values: CDR1 DFQATT, CDR2 SNEGSKA (reference sequence). Trimming removed 3 bases at V and 11 bases at J, with 19 bases between. The CDR3 nucleotides are TGCAGTGCTAGGGAAAACCAGGGTTTTAGGGCTTTCTTT. Its protein is CSARENQGFRAFF.

This clonotype was found once. V and J are TRBV12-3 or TRBV12-4 and TRBJ2-5, with a possible D match to TRBD2 (7 bases). The CDR3 extends over 15 amino acids. V dropped 5 bases and J dropped 1 base, with 14 bases sitting between them. The CDR3 protein is CASSPLGGGQETQYF. In DNA form, the CDR3 reads TGTGCCAGCAGTCCCCTAGGGGGGGGCCAAGAGACCCAGTACTTC.